This T cell receptor (beta chain) was sequenced during a study of control samples from healthy donors and cancer patients. The CDR3 contains 13 residues. The V end lost 8 bases, the J end lost 5 bases, and 12 bases lay between the germline ends. Germline CDR1 LNHDA, CDR2 SQIVND (reference sequence). Sequencing used immunoSEQ multiplex PCR; TCRdb keeps in-frame clones, though not all of them. The data contain roughly 86,000 clones, around 92% of them seen just once; the ten biggest clones take up 15% to 17%. This sequence joins TRBV19 and TRBJ2-2; possibly TRBD1 for D (7 bases). The clonotype comes from a man aged 25 to 40 in good health. Sequencing was performed on blood. The CDR3 nucleotides read TGTGCCAGTGGAGGGGGCAGGACCGGGGAGCTGTTTTTT. It yields the protein CASGGGRTGELFF.